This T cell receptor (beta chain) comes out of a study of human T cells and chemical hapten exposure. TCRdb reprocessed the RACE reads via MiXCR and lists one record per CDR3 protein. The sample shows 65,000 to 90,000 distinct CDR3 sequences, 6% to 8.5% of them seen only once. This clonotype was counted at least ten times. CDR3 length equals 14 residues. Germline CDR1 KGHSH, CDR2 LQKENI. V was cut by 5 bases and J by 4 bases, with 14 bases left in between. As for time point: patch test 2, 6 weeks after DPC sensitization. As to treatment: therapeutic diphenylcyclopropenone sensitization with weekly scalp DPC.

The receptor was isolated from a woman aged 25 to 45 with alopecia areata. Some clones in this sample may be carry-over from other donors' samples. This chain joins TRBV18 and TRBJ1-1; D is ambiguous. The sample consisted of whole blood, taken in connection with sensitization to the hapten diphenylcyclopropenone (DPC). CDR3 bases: TGTGCCAGCTCAGCCTACCGTCTGGGCACTGAAGCTTTCTTT. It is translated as CASSAYRLGTEAFF.